Following are 27 T cell receptor beta chains from one sample sequenced in a study of T cells in Graves' hyperthyroidism and ophthalmopathy. RNA transcripts yielded amplified TCR beta CDR3 regions. First-round RT-PCR of the TCR CDR3 relied on the HTBI primer set. MiXCR, run by TCRdb on the multiplex PCR reads, gives a single entry per CDR3 protein. The sample carries 250,000 or so distinct CDR3 sequences, roughly 15% recorded once. The sequenced sample consisted of blood. Every receptor here comes from a woman in her forties with Graves' hyperthyroidism that later progressed to Graves' ophthalmopathy.

The sample holds a few counts of this clonotype. The rearrangement joins TRBV4-1 to TRBJ1-2; the match to TRBD1 covers 8 bases. CDR1 is MGHRA and CDR2 is YSYEKL in the germline V gene. The CDR3 spans 15 residues. The ends lost 3 bases at V and 4 bases at J; junction bases unmatched: 7. The CDR3 nucleotides read TGCGCCAGCAGCCAGGGTGACAGGGGTGCCTATGGCTACACCTTC. Its translation is CASSQGDRGAYGYTF.

This clonotype appeared many times. The chain carries TRBV30 and TRBJ1-1; no reliable D call. The V end lost 1 base, the J end lost 10 bases, and 19 bases lay between the germline ends. Germline V gene data show CDR1 as GTSNPN and CDR2 as SVGIG (reference sequence). The CDR3 extends over 14 amino acids. The CDR3 protein is CAWSGVHERSLAFF. CDR3 DNA: TGTGCCTGGAGTGGAGTGCACGAGAGGAGCCTAGCTTTCTTT.

This clonotype was picked up many times. The chain carries TRBV10-2 and TRBJ1-1; D is possibly TRBD1 (5 bases). Trimming left V 7 bases short and J 0 bases short, with 9 bases between. Germline V CDR1 and CDR2: WSHSY, SAAADI. The CDR3 is made up of 13 amino acids. For the CDR3, the DNA is TGCGCCAGCATCCGGGGCCTGAACACTGAAGCTTTCTTT. Translation gives CASIRGLNTEAFF.

On this clonotype: A read error may be the cause here, since a much bigger clone is one base away. The rearrangement links TRBV29-1 to TRBJ2-7; no definite D call. This CDR3 is 12 amino acids long. Germline values: CDR1 SQVTM, CDR2 ANQGSEA. V was cut by 4 bases and J by 3 bases, with 10 bases left in between. This CDR3 is CSVASPSYEQYF. The CDR3 nucleotides are TGCAGCGTTGCCAGCCCAAGCTACGAGCAGTACTTC.

This clonotype was seen a few times. The J gene is TRBJ2-1, the V gene TRBV4-1; D uncertain. Germline lookup yields CDR1 MGHRA and CDR2 YSYEKL. V lost 0 bases and J lost 13, with 7 bases in between. This CDR3 is 11 amino acids long. Here the CDR3 reads CASSQEADQFF. The CDR3 DNA follows: TGCGCCAGCAGCCAAGAAGCCGACCAGTTCTTC.

This clonotype has ten or more counts. This rearrangement joins TRBV28 to TRBJ2-1; TRBD2 matches at 13 bases. CDR1 and CDR2 from the germline V gene are MDHEN and SYDVKM. The trim removed 3 bases at V and 10 bases at J, leaving 6 bases unmatched. The CDR3 is 15 amino acids. The CDR3 bases are TGTGCCAGCAGTTTGGGACTAGCGGGACGGGGCGAGCAGTTCTTC. This codes for CASSLGLAGRGEQFF. The whole variable domain, remainder taken from reference TRBV28 and TRBJ2-1, is DVKVTQSSRYLVKRTGEKVFLECVQDMDHENMFWYRQDPGLGLRLIYFSYDVKMKEKGDIPEGYSVSREKKERFSLILESASTNQTSMYLCASSLGLAGRGEQFFGPGTRLTVL.

There are a few counts of this clonotype. The V call is TRBV6-1, the J call TRBJ2-7; D is perhaps TRBD2 (5 bases). From germline, CDR1 is MNHNS and CDR2 SASEGT. Deletions cut 8 bases from V and 9 bases from J, with 20 bases between. This CDR3 is built from 13 residues. The CDR3 protein is CASQDSDFDLQYF. DNA of the CDR3: TGTGCCAGCCAGGACTCCGACTTCGACTTGCAGTACTTC.

This clonotype was seen repeatedly, ten times or more. The chain couples TRBV28 to TRBJ1-4; a possible D gene is TRBD1 (6 bases). CDR3 length: 15 residues. Germline lookup yields CDR1 MDHEN and CDR2 SYDVKM. V lost 6 bases and J 3 bases, leaving 14 bases between the germline ends. The CDR3 here is CASSRRGQPNEKLFF. CDR3 sequence (DNA): TGTGCCAGCAGCCGTAGGGGACAACCTAATGAAAAACTGTTTTTT.

This chain joins TRBV6-1 and TRBJ2-7; a weak D match, TRBD2 (6 bases). Germline CDR1 MNHNS, CDR2 SASEGT. The germline V and J ends were trimmed by 10 bases and 1 base, with 17 bases remaining between them. The CDR3 consists of 14 residues. This CDR3 reads CATAANGRSYEQYF. The CDR3 DNA reads as TGTGCCACCGCCGCGAATGGGAGGTCCTACGAGCAGTACTTC.

This sequence joins TRBV10-1 and TRBJ1-1; D not certain. V was pared by 2 bases and J by 4 bases, with 8 bases between. The CDR3 runs to 13 residues. Germline V gene lookup returns CDR1 WNHNN and CDR2 SYGVQD (reference sequence). The CDR3 reads CASSEGGRTEAFF. The CDR3 DNA reads TGCGCCAGCAGTGAGGGAGGTCGCACTGAAGCTTTCTTT.

This clonotype occurred many times. The chain combines TRBV3-1 with TRBJ1-6; D gene ambiguous. Deletions cut 3 bases from V and 9 bases from J, with 18 bases between. CDR3 length: 16 amino acids. Germline CDR1 LGHDT, CDR2 YNNKEL (reference sequence). CDR3 residues: CASSQGRSEIGSPLHF. In DNA form, the CDR3 reads TGTGCCAGCAGCCAGGGGAGGTCAGAAATAGGTTCACCCCTCCACTTT. Full variable domain (outside the CDR3, taken from reference TRBV3-1 and TRBJ1-6): DTAVSQTPKYLVTQMGNDKSIKCEQNLGHDTMYWYKQDSKKFLKIMFSYNNKELIINETVPNRFSPKSPDKAHLNLHINSLELGDSAVYFCASSQGRSEIGSPLHFGNGTRLTVT.

This clonotype was observed a handful of times. This chain links TRBV19 with TRBJ2-5; D uncertain. This CDR3 comprises 13 residues. Germline V gene sequence: CDR1 LNHDA, CDR2 SQIVND (reference sequence). V was cut by 1 base and J by 4 bases, with 7 bases left in between. Here the CDR3 DNA reads TGTGCCAGTAGTATAGGGGCACTAGAGACCCAGTACTTC. Residues: CASSIGALETQYF. The full variable domain, completed using reference TRBV19 and TRBJ2-5, is DGGITQSPKYLFRKEGQNVTLSCEQNLNHDAMYWYRQDPGQGLRLIYYSQIVNDFQKGDIAEGYSVSREKKESFPLTVTSAQKNPTAFYLCASSIGALETQYFGPGTRLLVL.

Many counts were recorded for this clonotype. The chain employs TRBV9 and TRBJ2-2; D possibly corresponds to TRBD2 (5 bases). This CDR3 region has 16 residues. From germline, CDR1 is SGDLS and CDR2 YYNGEE. Between the trimmed V and J ends, which lost 4 bases and 1 base, there was a span of 14 bases. The CDR3 DNA sequence: TGTGCCAGCAGCCCCCCCGGGGTAGGGAACACCGGGGAGCTGTTTTTT. The encoded protein is CASSPPGVGNTGELFF.

The sample holds a few counts of this clonotype. The genes are TRBV10-1 and TRBJ2-3, with D unresolved. The V gene's germline CDR1 is WNHNN and CDR2 SYGVQD (reference sequence). The CDR3 loop spans 15 amino acids. V lost 6 bases and J lost 6, with 19 bases in between. CDR3 DNA sequence: TGCGCCAGCAGCCCTAAAGTGGGGATAGGGGATACGCAGTATTTT. Its translation is CASSPKVGIGDTQYF.

In its sample, this clonotype was seen a few times. The CDR3 nucleotides read TGCAGTGCTACGTACGACAGCTACGAGCAGTACTTC. Translated: CSATYDSYEQYF. The chain employs TRBV20-1 and TRBJ2-7; perhaps TRBD1 as D (5 bases). The CDR3 length is 12 residues. Trimming pared 4 bases from V and 3 bases from J, leaving 10 bases between. CDR1 is DFQATT, CDR2 SNEGSKA, per germline (reference sequence).

V usage is TRBV4-1 and J usage is TRBJ1-5; D unclear. Trimming cost V 2 bases and J 0 bases, with 14 bases left between them. Germline CDR1 reads MGHRA; CDR2 reads YSYEKL. The CDR3 length is 17 residues. Here the CDR3 DNA reads TGCGCCAGCAGCCAAAGGACGAGCCGGCTTAGCAATCAGCCCCAGCATTTT. This gives the protein CASSQRTSRLSNQPQHF.

This clonotype was observed a few times. This sequence joins TRBV5-1 and TRBJ2-2; the match to TRBD1 covers 7 bases. From germline, CDR1 is SGHRS and CDR2 YFSETQ. The junction had 5 bases not matched to a gene; V was cut back by 4 bases and J by 2 bases. This CDR3 has 15 amino acids. The CDR3 nucleotides are TGCGCCAGCAGCGATACAGGGGTAAACACCGGGGAGCTGTTTTTT. Translation gives CASSDTGVNTGELFF.

This clonotype was recorded at least ten times. The rearrangement links TRBV2 to TRBJ1-2, with a weak D call TRBD1 (5 bases). The germline V and J ends were trimmed by 2 bases and 4 bases, with 14 bases remaining between them. CDR1 SNHLY and CDR2 FYNNEI come from the germline V gene. The CDR3 totals 15 residues. This CDR3 reads CASSESGTGGYGYTF. The CDR3 nucleotides read TGTGCCAGCAGTGAATCTGGCACAGGAGGCTATGGCTACACCTTC.

This clonotype was recorded many times. The V call is TRBV7-8, the J call TRBJ1-1; D remains unclear. The CDR3 totals 12 residues. Germline lookup yields CDR1 SGHVS and CDR2 FQNEAQ. Trimming pared 5 bases from V and 4 bases from J, leaving 8 bases between. CDR3 coding DNA: TGTGCCAGCAGCCCCCAGAGCACTGAAGCTTTCTTT. Its translation: CASSPQSTEAFF.

In its sample, this clonotype was seen many times. The chain carries TRBV18 and TRBJ2-6; 7 bases are shared with TRBD1. CDR3 length: 18 amino acids. V was clipped by 1 base and J by 0 bases; unmatched bases: 6. Germline V CDR1 and CDR2: KGHSH, LQKENI. In nucleotides, the CDR3 is TGTGCCAGCTCACCACTACAGGGGACACCCTCTGGGGCCAACGTCCTGACTTTC. The encoded protein is CASSPLQGTPSGANVLTF.

This clonotype was recorded once. The V and J genes are TRBV19 and TRBJ2-7; D not resolved. Germline V gene lookup returns CDR1 LNHDA and CDR2 SQIVND (reference sequence). V was shortened by 3 bases and J by 5 bases, with 20 bases between the two germline ends. The CDR3 runs to 16 residues. The CDR3 DNA is TGTGCCAGTAGTATGCTCCTCCGGTGGTCCCCAGACGAGCAGTACTTC. Its translation is CASSMLLRWSPDEQYF.

This clonotype showed up many times. V usage is TRBV27 and J usage is TRBJ2-7, with D maybe TRBD1 (6 bases). The V end was cut by 2 bases, the J end by 3 bases, with 11 bases between. CDR1 and CDR2 (germline): MNHEY, SMNVEV (reference sequence). There are 14 residues in the CDR3. The CDR3 coding sequence is TGTGCCAGCAGTTTAACAGGCAGGGGCTACGAGCAGTACTTC. Protein product: CASSLTGRGYEQYF.

Many counts were recorded for this clonotype. CDR3 loop: CAWSRAGAAYEQYF. CDR3 in DNA: TGTGCCTGGAGTCGGGCGGGAGCAGCCTACGAGCAGTACTTC. The chain carries TRBV30 and TRBJ2-7; 7 positions agree with TRBD2. The CDR3 covers 14 residues. The V gene end was trimmed by 2 bases and the J gene end by 2 bases; junction bases not matched to a gene: 6. Germline CDR1 reads GTSNPN; CDR2 reads SVGIG (reference sequence).

The chain couples TRBV6-1 to TRBJ2-4; D perhaps matches TRBD2 (5 bases). Germline-derived CDR1 and CDR2 are MNHNS and SASEGT. Trimming left V 3 bases short and J 0 bases short, with 6 bases between. The CDR3 consists of 14 residues. Here the CDR3 reads CASSERAAKNIQYF. As DNA, the CDR3 is TGTGCCAGCAGTGAGCGGGCAGCCAAAAACATTCAGTACTTC.

The J gene is TRBJ1-2, the V gene TRBV4-1, with TRBD1 matching 10 bases. J was trimmed by 4 bases and V by 3 bases; bases with no gene match: 11. The CDR3 has 17 amino acids. Per germline, CDR1 MGHRA and CDR2 YSYEKL. The CDR3 DNA reads TGCGCCAGCAGCCATACTCCCGGGACAGGGGATGCCTATGGCTACACCTTC. Its translation: CASSHTPGTGDAYGYTF.

This clonotype came up many times. V is TRBV5-8 and J is TRBJ2-5; 16 nucleotides align to TRBD2. CDR3 size: 17 residues. CDR1 is SGHTS, CDR2 YDEGEE, per germline. V lost 5 bases and J lost 2; bases outside the gene matches: 6. Here the CDR3 reads CASSPGLAGGAQETQYF. CDR3 DNA sequence: TGTGCCAGCAGTCCGGGACTAGCGGGAGGGGCTCAAGAGACCCAGTACTTC.

Concerning this clonotype: A much larger clone differs from this one at a single base, so this may be a read error. CDR3 DNA: TGCAGTGCTACCCCCGGGATATCCTACAATGAGCAGTTCTTC. This encodes CSATPGISYNEQFF. The V and J genes are TRBV20-1 and TRBJ2-1; D may be TRBD2 (5 bases). CDR1 and CDR2 from the germline V gene are DFQATT and SNEGSKA (reference sequence). V lost 4 bases, J lost 1 base, and 11 bases lay in between. The CDR3 loop spans 14 amino acids.